Following are 19 T cell receptor beta chains from one sample sequenced in a study of blood T cells in healthy people across ages. A J-beta primer mix and a sample-barcoded 5' primer were used in a second PCR of about 7 to 11 cycles. TCRdb used MiXCR to reprocess the 5' RACE reads, holding one entry per CDR3 protein. This table holds 1.5 million to 2 million distinct CDR3 sequences, around half found once. The source material was blood. The receptors were sampled from a middle-aged woman in good health.

The CDR3 spells CSAINPGGNQPQHF. CDR3 in DNA: TGCAGTGCTATTAACCCCGGGGGCAATCAGCCCCAGCATTTT. The V call is TRBV20-1, the J call TRBJ1-5; unclear D gene. The CDR3 has 14 residues. CDR1 and CDR2 (germline): DFQATT, SNEGSKA (reference sequence). V shed 4 bases and J shed 2 bases, with 12 bases lying between them.

The gene calls are TRBV29-1 and TRBJ1-2, with TRBD1 matching over 9 bases. Germline V gene data show CDR1 as SQVTM and CDR2 as ANQGSEA. V dropped 3 bases and J dropped 6; count of bases not matched to a gene: 14. The length of the CDR3 is 16 residues. CDR3 nucleotide sequence: TGCAGCGTTGAGCCCCTACAGGGGGCGGCTTATGATGGCTACACCTTC. This encodes CSVEPLQGAAYDGYTF. The whole variable domain, filled in from reference TRBV29-1 and TRBJ1-2, reads SAVISQKPSRDICQRGTSLTIQCQVDSQVTMMFWYRQQPGQSLTLIATANQGSEATYESGFVIDKFPISRPNLTFSTLTVSNMSPEDSSIYLCSVEPLQGAAYDGYTFGSGTRLTVV.

The table lists this clonotype with a few counts. V and J are TRBV20-1 and TRBJ2-5, with 9 bases that match TRBD2. Germline-derived CDR1 and CDR2 are DFQATT and SNEGSKA (reference sequence). The CDR3 sequence is 17 residues long. V shed 3 bases, J shed 1 base, and the junction held 12 bases outside the gene matches. CDR3 sequence: CSASLMLAGLIQETQYF. As DNA, the CDR3 is TGCAGTGCTAGTCTAATGCTAGCGGGACTTATCCAAGAGACCCAGTACTTC.

This clonotype showed up just a few times. The genes are TRBV4-3 and TRBJ2-1, with D unresolved. The CDR3 extends over 14 amino acids. The V end lost 4 bases, the J end lost 6 bases, and 13 bases lay between the germline ends. Germline V gives CDR1 LGHNA, CDR2 YSLEER. CDR3: CASSPGARLNEQFF. CDR3 in DNA: TGCGCCAGCAGCCCCGGAGCGCGGCTCAATGAGCAGTTCTTC.

The CDR3, as DNA: TGTGCCAGCAGTTACCCACTTGCGGGGGGGCCGGGTGAGCAGTTCTTC. This sequence encodes CASSYPLAGGPGEQFF. The V and J genes are TRBV6-5 and TRBJ2-1, with 9 bases lining up with TRBD2. CDR3 length: 16 amino acids. The V gene end was trimmed by 2 bases and the J gene end by 9 bases; junction bases not matched to a gene: 11. The germline V gene has CDR1 MNHEY and CDR2 SVGAGI.

As regards this clonotype: At one of its ends the junction is not consistent with the germline gene, which may arise from a read error. The chain links TRBV9 to TRBJ1-5; D unresolved. This CDR3 comprises 14 residues. The germline V gene encodes CDR1 SGDLS and CDR2 YYNGEE. Here the CDR3 DNA reads TGTGCCAGCAGCGTAGGGAAAAGCAATCAGCCCCCGCATTTT. It encodes CASSVGKSNQPPHF.

This clonotype was seen only a few times. The rearrangement joins TRBV12-3 or TRBV12-4 to TRBJ2-1; possible D gene TRBD1, 6 bases. The V and J ends lost 3 bases and 2 bases respectively, with 11 bases between them. CDR3 length: 15 residues. CDR3 loop: CASSLLGTPYNEQFF. DNA for the CDR3: TGTGCCAGCAGTTTGTTGGGGACACCCTACAATGAGCAGTTCTTC.

The chain joins TRBV21-1 to TRBJ1-5; the D call of TRBD1 is as the table states it, not checked on the DNA. TRBV21-1 is deemed a pseudogene. The CDR3 is 18 residues long. The CDR3 sequence: CASSKVGQGGYSNQPQHF. The CDR3 coding sequence is TGTGCCAGCAGCAAAGTGGGGCAGGGGGGATATAGCAATCAGCCCCAGCATTTT.

V is TRBV6-1 and J is TRBJ2-3, with D maybe TRBD1 (6 bases). The V gene's germline CDR1 is MNHNS and CDR2 SASEGT. V was pared by 7 bases and J by 2 bases, with 10 bases between. The CDR3 sequence is 13 residues long. The DNA of the CDR3 is TGTGCCAGCAAACAGGGAAACACAGATACGCAGTATTTT. It yields the protein CASKQGNTDTQYF.

This clonotype has a count of ten or more. The genes are TRBV13 and TRBJ1-2, with D hard to call. CDR1 PRHDT and CDR2 FYEKMQ come from the germline V gene (reference sequence). V was pared by 2 bases and J by 8 bases, with 9 bases between. CDR3 length: 12 amino acids. CDR3 DNA: TGTGCCAGCAGCTTACGCCGAGGGGGCTACACCTTC. It translates to CASSLRRGGYTF. The full variable domain, with the rest looked up from reference TRBV13 and TRBJ1-2, is AAGVIQSPRHLIKEKRETATLKCYPIPRHDTVYWYQQGPGQDPQFLISFYEKMQSDKGSIPDRFSAQQFSDYHSELNMSSLELGDSALYFCASSLRRGGYTFGSGTRLTVV.

CDR3 DNA: TGCGCCAGCAGCCATTCCGGGACTGGCAACAAGCAGTACTTC. Translated: CASSHSGTGNKQYF. The chain has TRBV4-1 and TRBJ2-7, with TRBD2 as a possible D gene (6 bases). CDR1 is MGHRA and CDR2 is YSYEKL in the germline V gene. Trimming took off 3 bases at V and 8 bases at J, with 17 bases between the two ends. The CDR3 is made up of 14 amino acids.

The chain couples TRBV20-1 to TRBJ1-2, with unresolved D. Trimming left V 5 bases short and J 8 bases short, with 15 bases between. The CDR3 is 12 amino acids. The germline V gene has CDR1 DFQATT and CDR2 SNEGSKA (reference sequence). CDR3 residues: CSAGRLGRGYTF. DNA for the CDR3: TGCAGTGCTGGCAGACTTGGCCGGGGCTACACCTTC.

This chain joins TRBV7-6 and TRBJ2-5; 12 nucleotides agree with TRBD1. The DNA matches TRBJ2-7 better at its end, which makes the J call doubtful. CDR1 SGHVS and CDR2 FNYEAQ come from the germline V gene. CDR3 length: 15 amino acids. The DNA of the CDR3 is TGTGCCAGCAGCTCCGGGACAGGGGGCGGCTACGAGCAGTACTTC. It is translated as CASSSGTGGGYEQYF.

This rearrangement joins TRBV29-1 to TRBJ1-1; TRBD1 is a possible D gene (5 bases). Trimming shortened V by 6 bases and J by 4 bases, and 15 bases separated the two germline ends. Germline V gene lookup returns CDR1 SQVTM and CDR2 ANQGSEA. The CDR3 is 13 amino acids. CDR3 protein: CSVTLQGRTEAFF. In DNA, the CDR3 is TGCAGCGTCACTTTGCAGGGCCGCACTGAAGCTTTCTTT.

This sequence joins TRBV6-6 and TRBJ2-5; TRBD1 matches 9 bases. Germline V CDR1 and CDR2: MNHNY, SVGAGI (reference sequence). CDR3 length: 13 residues. Germline trimming cut 5 bases from V and 5 bases from J; bases unmatched to any gene: 3. CDR3 residues: CASSGQGSETQYF. CDR3 coding DNA: TGTGCCAGCAGTGGACAGGGGTCGGAGACCCAGTACTTC.

Many counts were recorded for this clonotype. The chain couples TRBV2 to TRBJ2-5; D is unresolved. V lost 5 bases, J lost 5 bases, and 12 bases lay in between. The V gene's germline CDR1 is SNHLY and CDR2 FYNNEI. The CDR3 totals 13 residues. The CDR3 DNA sequence: TGTGCCAGCAGTCCCCGGCTAGGGGAGACCCAGTACTTC. As protein: CASSPRLGETQYF.

This clonotype was counted a few times. This sequence joins TRBV7-2 and TRBJ2-1, with D possibly being TRBD1 (6 bases). V was shortened by 7 bases and J by 9 bases, with 22 bases between the two germline ends. This CDR3 region has 15 residues. Germline V gene lookup returns CDR1 SGHTA and CDR2 FQGNSA. The CDR3 nucleotides read TGTGCCAGCACCTTCCCCAGGGGAAAGAGCGCTGAGCAGTTCTTC. Translating it yields CASTFPRGKSAEQFF.

This chain connects TRBV6-1 to TRBJ2-4; D not resolved. Germline V gene sequence: CDR1 MNHNS, CDR2 SASEGT. CDR3 length: 16 amino acids. Trimming removed 0 bases from V and 6 bases from J, with 15 bases in between. DNA for the CDR3: TGTGCCAGCAGTGAAGCCTTCGGGCAGCTCATAAACATTCAGTACTTC. Protein: CASSEAFGQLINIQYF.

This clonotype appeared once. The rearrangement uses TRBV9 and TRBJ1-2; maybe TRBD1 (6 bases). Germline loops: CDR1 SGDLS, CDR2 YYNGEE. Trimming took 3 bases from V and 0 from J, leaving 21 bases between them. The CDR3 consists of 18 residues. The DNA for the CDR3 is TGTGCCAGCAGCGGGTGGGACATTCTAAAAGCCGCTAACTATGGCTACACCTTC. Protein: CASSGWDILKAANYGYTF.